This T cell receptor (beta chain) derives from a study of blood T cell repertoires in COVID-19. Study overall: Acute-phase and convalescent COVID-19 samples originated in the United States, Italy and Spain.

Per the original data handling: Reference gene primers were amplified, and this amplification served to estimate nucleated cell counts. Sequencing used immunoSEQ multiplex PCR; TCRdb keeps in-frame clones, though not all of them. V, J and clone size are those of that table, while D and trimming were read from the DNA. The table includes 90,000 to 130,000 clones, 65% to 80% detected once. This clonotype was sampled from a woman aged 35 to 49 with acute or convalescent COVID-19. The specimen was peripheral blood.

Here the CDR3 DNA reads TGCGCCAGCAGCTTGGAAGGCAGGGGATCTGGAAACACCATATATTTT. Translated: CASSLEGRGSGNTIYF. The chain is built from TRBV5-1 and TRBJ1-3; D possibly corresponds to TRBD1 (6 bases). CDR1 SGHRS and CDR2 YFSETQ come from the germline V gene. The CDR3 loop spans 16 amino acids. The V and J ends lost 0 bases and 1 base respectively, with 11 bases between them.